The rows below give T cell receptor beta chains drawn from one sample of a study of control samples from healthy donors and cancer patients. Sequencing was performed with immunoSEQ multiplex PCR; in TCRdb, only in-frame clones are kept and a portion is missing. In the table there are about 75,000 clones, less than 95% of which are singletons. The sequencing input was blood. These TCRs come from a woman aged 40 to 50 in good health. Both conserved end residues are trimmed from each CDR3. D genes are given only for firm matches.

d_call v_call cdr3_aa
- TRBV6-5 ASGQGTEAF
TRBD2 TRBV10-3 AISDWTSGSTGELF
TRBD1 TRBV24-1 ATSDSQGDYGYT
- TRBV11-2 ASSLGTYPNPDTQY
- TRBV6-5 ASSLIRDYGYT
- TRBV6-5 ASSYSRAGELF
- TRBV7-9 ASSDLLGAF
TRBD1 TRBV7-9 ASSLAGRGLETQY
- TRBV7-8 ASSPSLDREY
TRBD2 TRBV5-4 ASSPTSGMYNEQF
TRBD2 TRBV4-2 ASSQDGTINEQF
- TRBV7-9 ASSPVLAPNTGELF
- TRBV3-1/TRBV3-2 ASSQDRAYGYT
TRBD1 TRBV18 ASSLGDRSWELF
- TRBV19 ASKFGVSNQPQH
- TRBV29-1 SVEVAQDPYEQY
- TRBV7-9 ASSYPYNEQF
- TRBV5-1 ASSLAQTSKGETQY
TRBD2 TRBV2 ASVETSGIAYEQY
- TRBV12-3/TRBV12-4 ASSLAEGLAF
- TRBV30 ASQRRGTLIEQF
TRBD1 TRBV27 ASSYSPQGAWV
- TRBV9 ASSVDQGSYEQY
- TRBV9 ASSVGPWGTEAF
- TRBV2 ASSETGAQETQY
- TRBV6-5 ASSFGGGDYEQY
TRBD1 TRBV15 ATSLPGTGTYNSPLH
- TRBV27 ATMSSAYNEQF
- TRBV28 AVSIQGEGTGELF
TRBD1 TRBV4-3 ASSLLTGSYNSPLH
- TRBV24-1 ATRSGRNSPLH
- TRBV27 ASSLSPTLATDTQY
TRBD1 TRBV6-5 ASSQGGGSYEQY
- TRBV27 ATQDLRRTEAF
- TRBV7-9 ASSLGGGANQPQH